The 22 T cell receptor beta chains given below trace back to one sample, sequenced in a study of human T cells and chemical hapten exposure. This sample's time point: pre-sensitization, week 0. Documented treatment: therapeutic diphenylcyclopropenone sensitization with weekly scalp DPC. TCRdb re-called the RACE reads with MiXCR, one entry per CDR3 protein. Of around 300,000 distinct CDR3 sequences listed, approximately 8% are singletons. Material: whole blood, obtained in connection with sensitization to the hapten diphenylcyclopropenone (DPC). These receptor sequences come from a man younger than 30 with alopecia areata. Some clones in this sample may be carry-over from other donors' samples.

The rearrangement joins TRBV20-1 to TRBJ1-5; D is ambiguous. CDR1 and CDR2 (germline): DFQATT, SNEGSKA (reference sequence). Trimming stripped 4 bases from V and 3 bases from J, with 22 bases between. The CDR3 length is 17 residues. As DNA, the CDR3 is TGCAGTGCTACCGAACTTACTTACGACGGATTCAATCAGCCCCAGCATTTT. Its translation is CSATELTYDGFNQPQHF.

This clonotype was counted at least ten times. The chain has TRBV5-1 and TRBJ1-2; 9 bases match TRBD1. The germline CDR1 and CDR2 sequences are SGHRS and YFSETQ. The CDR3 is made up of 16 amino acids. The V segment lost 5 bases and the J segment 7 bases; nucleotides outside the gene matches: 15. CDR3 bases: TGCGCCAGCAGTCTTGACGCCGGGACAGGGAAGAGTGGCTACACCTTC. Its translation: CASSLDAGTGKSGYTF. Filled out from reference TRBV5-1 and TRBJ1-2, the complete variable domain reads KAGVTQTPRYLIKTRGQQVTLSCSPISGHRSVSWYQQTPGQGLQFLFEYFSETQRNKGNFPGRFSGRQFSNSRSEMNVSTLELGDSALYLCASSLDAGTGKSGYTFGSGTRLTVV.

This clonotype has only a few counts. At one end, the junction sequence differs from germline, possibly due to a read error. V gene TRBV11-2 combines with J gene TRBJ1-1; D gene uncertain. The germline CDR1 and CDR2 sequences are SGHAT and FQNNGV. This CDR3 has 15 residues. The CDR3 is CASRLAGLRNTEAFF. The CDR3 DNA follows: TGTGCCAGCAGGTTAGCAGGCCTCCGTAACACTGAAGCTTTCTTT.

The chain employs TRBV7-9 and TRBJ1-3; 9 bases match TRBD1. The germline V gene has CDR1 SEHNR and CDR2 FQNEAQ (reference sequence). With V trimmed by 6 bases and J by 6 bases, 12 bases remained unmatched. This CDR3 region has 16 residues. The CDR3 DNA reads TGTGCCAGCAGTCCACTTGGGACAGGGCAGGCAAACACCATATATTTT. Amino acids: CASSPLGTGQANTIYF.

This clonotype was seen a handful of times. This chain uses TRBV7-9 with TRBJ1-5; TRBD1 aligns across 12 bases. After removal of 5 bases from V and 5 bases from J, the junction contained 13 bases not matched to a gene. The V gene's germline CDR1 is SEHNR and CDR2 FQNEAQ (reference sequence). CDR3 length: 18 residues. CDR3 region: CASSPGTGGLREHQPQHF. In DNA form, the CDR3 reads TGTGCCAGCAGCCCAGGGACAGGGGGCTTGAGGGAGCATCAGCCCCAGCATTTT.

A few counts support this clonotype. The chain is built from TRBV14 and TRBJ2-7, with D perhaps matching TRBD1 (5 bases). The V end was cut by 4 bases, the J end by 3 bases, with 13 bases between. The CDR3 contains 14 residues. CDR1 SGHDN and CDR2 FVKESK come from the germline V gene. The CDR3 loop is CASSRKSRDYEQYV. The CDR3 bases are TGTGCCAGCAGCCGAAAGAGCAGGGACTACGAGCAGTACGTC.

CDR3 protein: CSARNRDLSYEQYF. CDR3 sequence (DNA): TGCAGTGCTAGGAACCGGGACCTCTCCTACGAGCAGTACTTC. The chain couples TRBV20-1 to TRBJ2-7; D possibly matches TRBD1 or TRBD2 (5 bases each). Trimming removed 3 bases from V and 0 bases from J, with 12 bases in between. This CDR3 comprises 14 residues. Germline values: CDR1 DFQATT, CDR2 SNEGSKA (reference sequence).

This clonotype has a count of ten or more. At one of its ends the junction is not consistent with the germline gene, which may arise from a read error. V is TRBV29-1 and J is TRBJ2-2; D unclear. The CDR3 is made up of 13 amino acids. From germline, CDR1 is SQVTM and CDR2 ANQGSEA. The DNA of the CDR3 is TGCAGCGTCGAAGGGCCCCTCACCGGGGAGCTGTTTTTT. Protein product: CSVEGPLTGELFF.

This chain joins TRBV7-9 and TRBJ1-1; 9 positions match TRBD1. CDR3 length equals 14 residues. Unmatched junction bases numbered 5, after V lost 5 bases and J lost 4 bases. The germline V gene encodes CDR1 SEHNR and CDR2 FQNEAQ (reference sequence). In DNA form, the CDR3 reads TGTGCCAGCAGCCCTCAGACAGGGGGCACTGAAGCTTTCTTT. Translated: CASSPQTGGTEAFF.

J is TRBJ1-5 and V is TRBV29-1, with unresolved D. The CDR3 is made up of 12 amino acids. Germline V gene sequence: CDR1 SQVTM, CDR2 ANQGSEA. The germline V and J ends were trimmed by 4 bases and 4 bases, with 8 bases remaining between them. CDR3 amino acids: CSVGSINQPQHF. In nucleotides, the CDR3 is TGCAGCGTTGGGAGCATTAATCAGCCCCAGCATTTT.

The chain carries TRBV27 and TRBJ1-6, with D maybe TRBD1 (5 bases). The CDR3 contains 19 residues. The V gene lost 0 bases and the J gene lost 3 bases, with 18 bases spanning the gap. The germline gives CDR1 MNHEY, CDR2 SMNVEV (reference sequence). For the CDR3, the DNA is TGTGCCAGCAGTTTATCAGCGGGGCATGAGGGCTACTATAATTCACCCCTCCACTTT. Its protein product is CASSLSAGHEGYYNSPLHF.

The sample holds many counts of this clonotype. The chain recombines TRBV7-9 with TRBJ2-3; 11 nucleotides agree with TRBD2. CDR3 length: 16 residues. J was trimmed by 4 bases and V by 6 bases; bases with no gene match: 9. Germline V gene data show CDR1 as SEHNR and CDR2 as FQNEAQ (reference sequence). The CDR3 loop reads CASRITSGGFSDTQYF. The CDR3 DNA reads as TGTGCCAGCAGGATTACTAGCGGGGGTTTTTCAGATACGCAGTATTTT. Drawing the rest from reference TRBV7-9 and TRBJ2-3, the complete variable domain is DTGVSQNPRHKITKRGQNVTFRCDPISEHNRLYWYRQTLGQGPEFLTYFQNEAQLEKSRLLSDRFSAERPKGSFSTLEIQRTEQGDSAMYLCASRITSGGFSDTQYFGPGTRLTVL.

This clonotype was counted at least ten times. CDR3 coding DNA: TGTGCCAGCAGCCAAGATATACAACAAAGGTATACGCAGTATTTT. Amino acids: CASSQDIQQRYTQYF. The chain employs TRBV14 and TRBJ2-3; D remains unclear. Trimming took 0 bases from V and 7 from J, leaving 14 bases between them. The CDR3 runs 15 residues. CDR1 is SGHDN and CDR2 is FVKESK in the germline V gene.

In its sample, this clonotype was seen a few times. CDR3 DNA sequence: TGTGCCAGCAGCCCAGAGATAGGGCAGGCCCACGAGCAGTACTTC. This gives the protein CASSPEIGQAHEQYF. The chain combines TRBV3-1 with TRBJ2-7, with D unresolved. Germline CDR1 LGHDT, CDR2 YNNKEL (reference sequence). V shed 4 bases and J shed 5 bases, with 18 bases lying between them. The CDR3 has 15 residues.

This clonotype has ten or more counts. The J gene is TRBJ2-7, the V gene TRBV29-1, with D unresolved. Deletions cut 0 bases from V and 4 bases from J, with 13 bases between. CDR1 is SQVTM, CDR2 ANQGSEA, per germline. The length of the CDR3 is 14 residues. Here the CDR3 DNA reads TGCAGCGTTGAAGATCCTAAGTTCGGTTACGAGCAGTACTTC. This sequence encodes CSVEDPKFGYEQYF.

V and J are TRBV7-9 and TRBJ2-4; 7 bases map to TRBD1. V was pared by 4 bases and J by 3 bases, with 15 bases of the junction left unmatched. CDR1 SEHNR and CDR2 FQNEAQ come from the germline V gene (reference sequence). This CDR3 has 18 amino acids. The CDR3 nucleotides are TGTGCCAGCAGCTCCCTGCCCCGGGGACAGAGAGGCAAAAACATTCAGTACTTC. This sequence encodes CASSSLPRGQRGKNIQYF.

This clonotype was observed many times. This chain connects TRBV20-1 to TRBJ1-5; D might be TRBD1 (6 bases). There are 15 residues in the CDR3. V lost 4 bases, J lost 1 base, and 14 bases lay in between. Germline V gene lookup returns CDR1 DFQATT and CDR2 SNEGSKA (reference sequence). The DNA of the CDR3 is TGCAGTGCTACACTCAGGGGTTTGAGCAATCAGCCCCAGCATTTT. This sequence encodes CSATLRGLSNQPQHF.

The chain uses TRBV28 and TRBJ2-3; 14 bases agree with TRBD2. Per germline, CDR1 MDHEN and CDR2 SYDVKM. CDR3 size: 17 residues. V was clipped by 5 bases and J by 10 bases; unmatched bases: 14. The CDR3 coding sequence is TGTGCCAGCAGTCCGCCCGAGATGACTAGCGGGGGGGAGGCGCAGTATTTT. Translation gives CASSPPEMTSGGEAQYF.

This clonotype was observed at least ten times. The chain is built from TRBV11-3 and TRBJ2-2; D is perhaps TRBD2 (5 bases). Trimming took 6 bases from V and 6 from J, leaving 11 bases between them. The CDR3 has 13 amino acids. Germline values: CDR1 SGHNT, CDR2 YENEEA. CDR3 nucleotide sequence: TGTGCCAGCAGTCTGGACTCCGCCGGGGAGCTGTTTTTT. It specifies CASSLDSAGELFF.

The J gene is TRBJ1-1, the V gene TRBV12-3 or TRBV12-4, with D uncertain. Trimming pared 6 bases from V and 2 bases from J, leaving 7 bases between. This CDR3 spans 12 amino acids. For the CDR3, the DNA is TGTGCCAGCAGCCTGGACAACACTGAAGCTTTCTTT. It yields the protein CASSLDNTEAFF.

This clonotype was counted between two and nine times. CDR3 residues: CASSSWTGGHEQYF. DNA of the CDR3: TGTGCCAGCAGCTCTTGGACAGGGGGCCACGAGCAGTACTTC. V and J are TRBV11-2 and TRBJ2-7, with 11 positions matching TRBD1. J lost 5 bases, V lost 4 bases, and 4 bases had no gene match. In germline, CDR1 is SGHAT, CDR2 FQNNGV. The CDR3 is made up of 14 amino acids. The full variable domain, its missing parts supplied by reference TRBV11-2 and TRBJ2-7, is EAGVAQSPRYKIIEKRQSVAFWCNPISGHATLYWYQQILGQGPKLLIQFQNNGVVDDSQLPKDRFSAERLKGVDSTLKIQPAKLEDSAVYLCASSSWTGGHEQYFGPGTRLTVT.

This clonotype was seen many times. CDR3 in DNA: TGCAGCGGTGGGACCGGGACGGGCGAAAAACTGTTTTTT. The encoded protein is CSGGTGTGEKLFF. The chain joins TRBV29-1 to TRBJ1-4; a weak D match, TRBD1 (5 bases). The CDR3 has 13 residues. V was shortened by 7 bases and J by 8 bases, with 17 bases between the two germline ends. Germline V gene sequence: CDR1 SQVTM, CDR2 ANQGSEA.